The present T cell receptor (beta chain) was sequenced within a study of blood T cell repertoires in COVID-19. Libraries were prepared by immunoSEQ multiplex PCR; TCRdb keeps only in-frame clonotypes and omits some of them. The sample comprises 100,000 to 150,000 clones, approximately 86% of which are singletons, and around 2.3% rests with the top ten. The CDR3 covers 15 residues. Germline V CDR1 and CDR2: DFQATT, SNEGSKA (reference sequence). J lost 8 bases, V lost 3 bases, and 14 bases had no gene match. The sample comprised PBMCs or T cells enriched from blood (not recorded which). The chain combines TRBV20-1 with TRBJ2-3, with 7 nucleotides matching TRBD2. The TCR was taken from a woman aged 45 to 65 who had recovered from COVID-19. The CDR3, as DNA: TGCAGTGCTAGTCGGCGGGGGAGGTACAGTGGTACGCAGTATTTT. This gives the protein CSASRRGRYSGTQYF.